This T cell receptor (beta chain) was sequenced in a study of shared clonotypes between healthy human individuals. Points from the study as a whole: The donor pool, a small one, limited the genetic and exposure-history diversity represented. It was expected that sequencing depth would affect clonotype sharing among donors.

In unsorted samples, genomic DNA was obtained using approximately 81 million PBMCs. On this clone: The antigen is not known.

This table comes from immunoSEQ multiplex PCR, and its TCRdb copy is limited to in-frame clones, with some not included. The table has 530,000 or so clones, 60% to 80% seen once. Germline V gene lookup returns CDR1 SGHRS and CDR2 YFSETQ. Germline trimming cut 0 bases from V and 4 bases from J; bases unmatched to any gene: 6. CDR3 length equals 16 residues. The receptor comes from a woman aged 40 to 50 in good health. Some clones in this sample may be carry-over from other donors' samples. The V gene is TRBV5-1, the J gene TRBJ2-5; 10 bases align to TRBD2. Material for sequencing was PBMCs. The DNA for the CDR3 is TGCGCCAGCAGCTTGGGTCTAGCGGGAGATTTAGAGACCCAGTACTTC. Translated, it gives CASSLGLAGDLETQYF.